A selection of T cell receptor beta chains follows, all from one sample in a study of blood T cells in healthy people across ages. TCRdb re-analysed the 5' RACE reads in MiXCR, keeping a single row per CDR3 protein. The data show some 860,000 distinct CDR3 sequences, 45% to 70% seen once. The sequenced sample was blood. These receptors originate from a man aged 40-49 years in good health. Both conserved end residues are trimmed from each CDR3. Clone sizes are given selectively: once, few, many, or a class where the clone is expanded.

abundance	v_gene	j_gene	CDR3aa
once	TRBV5-1	TRBJ2-4	ASSLDRDIQY
NA	TRBV10-3	TRBJ2-1	AISESQRGGREQF
NA	TRBV24-1	TRBJ2-1	ATRSGTSGRNEQF
NA	TRBV7-2	TRBJ1-2	ASSLAAGSYGYT
NA	TRBV3-1	NA	TSSFRVGGRYQETQF
NA	TRBV6-2/TRBV6-3	TRBJ1-5	ASSGSAGRWQH
NA	TRBV6-1	TRBJ2-1	ASSPAGIGAGRGGEQF
few	TRBV5-1	TRBJ1-3	ASSLQVEGNTIY
NA	TRBV11-2	TRBJ2-3	ASSLDRRQPDTQY
NA	TRBV28	TRBJ1-5	ASRRPWTAISNQPQH
few	TRBV7-9	TRBJ2-5	ASSFYPWEQY
NA	TRBV20-1	TRBJ2-1	SARDLSGNYNEQF
many	TRBV10-3	TRBJ2-6	AISESGFSGANVLT
NA	TRBV27	TRBJ2-4	ASRGGTKNIQY
NA	TRBV7-2	TRBJ1-1	ASSSYRGTNTEAF
NA	TRBV4-1	TRBJ2-5	ASSQDQSGPTQY
NA	TRBV6-5	NA	ASSYAGTGIFDEQY
NA	TRBV7-2	TRBJ2-1	ASSLWELAGPYNEQF
few	TRBV11-3	TRBJ2-5	ASNGRGYQETQY
NA	TRBV20-1	TRBJ1-2	SAPAAPSNYGYT
NA	TRBV20-1	TRBJ2-3	SARDRPAIRTQY
NA	TRBV5-1	TRBJ1-5	ASSPGREDQPQH
NA	TRBV7-2	TRBJ1-4	ASSRRTGSGEKLF
NA	TRBV20-1	NA	SASRGTTAVEQY
NA	TRBV7-3	NA	ASSFSLRSYNEQY
few	TRBV4-1	TRBJ2-3	ASSLWGPADTQY
NA	TRBV12-3/TRBV12-4	TRBJ2-5	ASSFRDRETQY
NA	TRBV6-1	TRBJ2-1	ASSERVGYNEQF
NA	TRBV15	TRBJ2-3	ATRGRGENTDTQY
NA	TRBV7-9	TRBJ2-3	ASSPPRQGVGTDTQY
NA	TRBV5-1	TRBJ2-1	ASSPEQRVYNEQF
few	TRBV29-1	TRBJ2-3	SSPREGLTDTQY
NA	TRBV15	TRBJ2-6	ATSRGSLGSSNVLT
NA	TRBV7-9	TRBJ2-4	ASSSPHRSRWSKNIQY
few	TRBV12-3/TRBV12-4	TRBJ2-3	ASSLLLADTDTQY
few	TRBV13	TRBJ1-6	ASSLQRLGAVNSPLH
NA	TRBV11-2	TRBJ2-1	ASNSPLPGQGHVGSYNEQF
NA	TRBV7-9	TRBJ2-1	ASSPPGANNEQF
NA	TRBV3-1	TRBJ2-7	ASSQSRPGHPSYEQY
NA	TRBV3-1	TRBJ2-1	ASSLTSGGPEQF
NA	TRBV11-2	TRBJ2-3	ASRVRDTQY
few	TRBV7-9	TRBJ2-5	ASTTSGGQY
NA	TRBV6-5	TRBJ1-5	ASSYTPGSLPQH
once	TRBV6-6	TRBJ1-1	ASSHNFANTEAF
NA	TRBV4-1	TRBJ1-1	ASSQAGDREVGTEAF
few	TRBV29-1	TRBJ2-1	SVSGGYNEQF
NA	TRBV10-3	TRBJ1-5	AISPGVGQPQH
few	TRBV7-2	TRBJ2-3	ASSTRLADTDTQY
NA	TRBV10-3	TRBJ2-2	AIPGSELPGELF